This TCR beta chain was sequenced during a study of beta chain features in type 1 diabetes. Trimming cost V 0 bases and J 4 bases; bases outside gene matches: 7. Germline CDR1 SGDLS, CDR2 YYNGEE. The CDR3 is made up of 16 amino acids. The authors reverse transcribed all of the isolated RNA, so sequencing captured expressed TCRB transcripts. Profiled with immunoSEQ multiplex PCR; TCRdb holds only in-frame clones, not every one. The sample records some 240,000 clones, 16% being singletons. Study observations and caveats: HLA effects on TCRB rearrangement stayed unresolved here. TCRB CDR3 length was moderately but significantly reduced in all four CD4+ subsets of Type 1 diabetes patients.

Central memory, naive, regulatory and stem cell-like memory CD4+ cells were sorted by CD45RO/CCR7/CD25/CD127/CD95/CD27. This clone was counted between two and nine times. Antigen unknown. This rearrangement joins TRBV9 to TRBJ2-5; 9 nucleotides line up with TRBD1. The receptor's source is a man under 40 with type 1 diabetes. What was sequenced was naive CD4+ T cells from blood. The chain's CDR3 is CASSVGPLDRGETQYF. In DNA, the CDR3 is TGTGCCAGCAGCGTAGGTCCTTTGGACAGGGGAGAGACCCAGTACTTC.